This TCR beta chain was captured in a study of cytomegalovirus exposure and HLA in healthy donors. This clone was observed a few times. No antigen is known for it. Findings and limits, study-wide: According to a later analysis, most TCR beta chains associated with CMV appeared HLA-restricted. An analysis that was carried out later associated approximately 15,000 TCR beta sequences with HLA alleles at 0.05 false discovery rate. In terms of immune exposure information, only CMV serostatus was available.

60 Vbeta and 13 Jbeta primers were used in PCR. Clones were sequenced by immunoSEQ multiplex PCR, and TCRdb holds only the in-frame ones, with some missing. Of about 60,000 clones in the sample, approximately 63% were seen once. It was healthy bone marrow donors who served as donors. What was sequenced was PBMCs. The origin of this receptor is a woman aged 55-69 years in good health and CMV-seropositive.

The CDR3 is CASSQDWTGGYEQYF. CDR3 nucleotides: TGTGCCAGCAGCCAAGATTGGACAGGGGGCTACGAGCAGTACTTC. The chain employs TRBV4-2 and TRBJ2-7; the match to TRBD1 covers 10 bases. This CDR3 comprises 15 residues. Germline V gene data show CDR1 as LGHNA and CDR2 as YNFKEQ. J gave up 3 bases and V 0 bases, and 2 bases lay outside the gene matches.